Given below is one TCR beta chain in context. Its antigen is still unknown. Trimming cost V 5 bases and J 8 bases; bases outside gene matches: 5. Germline lookup yields CDR1 DFQATT and CDR2 SNEGSKA (reference sequence). The CDR3 consists of 11 residues. These data originate in a study of cytomegalovirus exposure and HLA in healthy donors. Study-wide points: The classifier was said to identify cytomegalovirus status with high specificity and sensitivity.

Sequenced by immunoSEQ multiplex PCR; TCRdb stores in-frame clones only, minus some. The sample lists 90,000 to 150,000 clones; around 87% were seen once. The receptor was derived from a woman in her late teens or twenties in good health and CMV-seropositive. The sample comprised PBMCs. The chain is built from TRBV20-1 and TRBJ1-2, with TRBD1 matching 7 bases. The CDR3: CSAVDRVGYTF. DNA of the CDR3: TGCAGTGCTGTCGACAGGGTCGGCTACACCTTC.